This T cell receptor (beta chain) was sequenced for a study of shared clonotypes between healthy human individuals. Study findings and constraints: Some clonotypes were shared by all four sorted-subset donors, while others were not shared. The non-shared ones had lower generation probabilities than the shared ones.

Trimming left V 0 bases short and J 8 bases short, with 12 bases between. Germline CDR1 and CDR2: GTSNPN and SVGIG (reference sequence). This CDR3 region has 13 residues. Of note for this clone: The target antigen is unknown.

The donors, healthy adults who were HIV-negative, had experienced no recent acute infections or vaccinations. Naive CD45RA+ and memory CD45RA-negative subsets were split from CD4+ cells. How the authors handled the data: With immunoSEQ giving junction-only sequences and no quality scores, filtering differed. Measured with immunoSEQ multiplex PCR; TCRdb has only the in-frame clones, and not every one. Clonal size and the V and J genes are those of that table, whereas D and trimming came from the DNA. The sample lists 950,000 to 1,200,000 clones, roughly 80% occurring once. The sequenced material came from memory CD4+ T cells from PBMCs. The subset is: CD45RA-negative fraction. The J gene is TRBJ2-3, the V gene TRBV30, with D maybe TRBD2 (6 bases). The sequence was obtained from a man aged 18-30 years in good health. Some clones in this sample may be carry-over from other donors' samples. The CDR3 nucleotides are TGTGCCTGGAGTGTATCGGGAGTGGGTACGCAGTATTTT. Translated: CAWSVSGVGTQYF.